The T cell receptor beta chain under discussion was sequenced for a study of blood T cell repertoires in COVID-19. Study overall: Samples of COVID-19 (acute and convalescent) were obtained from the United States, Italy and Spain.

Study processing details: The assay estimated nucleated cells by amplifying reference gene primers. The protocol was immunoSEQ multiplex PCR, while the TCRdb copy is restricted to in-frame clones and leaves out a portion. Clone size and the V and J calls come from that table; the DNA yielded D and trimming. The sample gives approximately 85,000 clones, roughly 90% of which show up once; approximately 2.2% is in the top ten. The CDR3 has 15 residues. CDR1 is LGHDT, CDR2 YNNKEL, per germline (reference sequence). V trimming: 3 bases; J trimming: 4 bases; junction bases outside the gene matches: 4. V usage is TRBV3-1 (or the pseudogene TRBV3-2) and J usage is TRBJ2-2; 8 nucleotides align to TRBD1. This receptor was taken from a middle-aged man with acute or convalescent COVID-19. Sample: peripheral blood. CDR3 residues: CASSHSDRGTGELFF. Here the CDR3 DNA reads TGTGCCAGCAGCCATTCTGACAGGGGCACCGGGGAGCTGTTTTTT.